This TCR beta chain was retrieved from a study of cytomegalovirus exposure and HLA in healthy donors. The J segment lost 3 bases and the V segment lost 4 bases, leaving 7 bases of the junction unmatched. CDR1 and CDR2 (germline): KGHSH, LQKENI. The CDR3 totals 16 residues. This clone has only a few counts. 13 Jbeta primers and 60 Vbeta primers were used for the PCR. The assay was immunoSEQ multiplex PCR, and TCRdb's table has in-frame clones only and misses some. The sample consists of 120,000 or so clones, about 80% of them appearing once. The receptor was isolated from a woman between 50 and 59 years old in good health and CMV-seronegative. The chain is built from TRBV18 and TRBJ2-1, with 9 bases identical to TRBD2. Sequencing was done on a sample of PBMCs. Here the CDR3 DNA reads TGTGCCAGCTCACGAAACCTAGCGGGAAGCTACAATGAGCAGTTCTTC. It is translated as CASSRNLAGSYNEQFF.